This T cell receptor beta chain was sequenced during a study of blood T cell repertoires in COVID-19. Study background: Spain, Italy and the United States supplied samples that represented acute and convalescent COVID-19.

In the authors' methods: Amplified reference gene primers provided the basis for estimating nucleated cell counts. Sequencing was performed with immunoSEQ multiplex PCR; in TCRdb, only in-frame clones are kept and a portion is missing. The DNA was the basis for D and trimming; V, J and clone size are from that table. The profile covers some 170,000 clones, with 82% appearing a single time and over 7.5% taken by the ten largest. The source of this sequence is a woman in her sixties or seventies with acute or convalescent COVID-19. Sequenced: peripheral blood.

CDR3 coding DNA: TGCGCCAGCAGCCAAGTTGTAGCAGCAGAAGCTTTCTTT. Amino acids: CASSQVVAAEAFF. The chain links TRBV4-3 to TRBJ1-1; unclear D gene. V was trimmed by 1 base and J by 8 bases, leaving 11 bases between them. Per the germline V gene, CDR1 is LGHNA and CDR2 is YSLEER. This CDR3 has 13 amino acids.